This T cell receptor (beta chain) was found in a study of cytotoxic CD8 clonotypes in ibrutinib-treated CLL. This clone was observed a handful of times. TCRdb's copy holds only in-frame clones and misses some; the assay was immunoSEQ multiplex PCR. This sample yields approximately 210,000 clones, of which 72% are seen a single time; roughly 13% belongs to the top ten. V lost 4 bases to trimming and J lost 3 bases, with 16 bases between them. Germline V lookup: CDR1 SGHAT, CDR2 FQNNGV. The CDR3 runs 16 residues. The source is a human donor with chronic lymphocytic leukemia. The gene calls are TRBV11-2 and TRBJ1-3; TRBD1 might be the D (5 bases). This sample comprised PBMCs, obtained after 24 months of ibrutinib treatment. CDR3 protein: CASSSLGVPSGNTIYF. The CDR3 coding sequence is TGTGCCAGCAGCTCCCTGGGGGTCCCAAGTGGAAACACCATATATTTT.